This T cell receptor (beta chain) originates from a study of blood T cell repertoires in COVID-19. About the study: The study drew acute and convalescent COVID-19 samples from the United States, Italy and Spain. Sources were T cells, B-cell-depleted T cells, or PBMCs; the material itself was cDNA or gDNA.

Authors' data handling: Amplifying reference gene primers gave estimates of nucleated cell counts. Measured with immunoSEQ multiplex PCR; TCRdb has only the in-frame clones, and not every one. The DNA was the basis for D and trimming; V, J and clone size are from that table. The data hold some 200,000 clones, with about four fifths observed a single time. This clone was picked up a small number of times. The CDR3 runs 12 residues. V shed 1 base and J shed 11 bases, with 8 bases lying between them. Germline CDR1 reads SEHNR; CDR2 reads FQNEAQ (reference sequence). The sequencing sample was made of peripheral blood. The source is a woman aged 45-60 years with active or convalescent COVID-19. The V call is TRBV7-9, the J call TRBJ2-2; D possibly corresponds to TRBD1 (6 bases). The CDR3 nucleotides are TGTGCCAGCAGCTTAGTAGGGGGAGAGCTGTTTTTT. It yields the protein CASSLVGGELFF.